The source of this T cell receptor beta chain is a study of Graves' ophthalmopathy and Graves' hyperthyroidism. Study-level background: Over 18 months of follow-up, stable hyperthyroidism required that no ophthalmopathy appear.

This clonotype occurred many times. Scientists amplified the TCR beta CDR3 regions from RNA transcripts. After a first-round RT-PCR with HTBI primers, a second-round multiplex PCR was run. TCRdb processed the multiplex PCR reads anew with MiXCR; each CDR3 protein has one entry. The table lists around 1.1 million distinct CDR3 sequences, about two fifths of them singletons, with around 10% in the top ten. The receptor was derived from an adult man with Graves' hyperthyroidism. Sequencing used peripheral blood or thyroid tissue (not recorded which).

In nucleotides, the CDR3 is TGCGCCAGCAGCTTGACTCCAGGCTCTGGAAACACCATATATTTT. Residues: CASSLTPGSGNTIYF. The J gene is TRBJ1-3, the V gene TRBV5-1; D unclear. The CDR3 runs to 15 residues. Deletions cut 1 base from V and 0 bases from J, with 8 bases between. Germline V gene data show CDR1 as SGHRS and CDR2 as YFSETQ. Combining the CDR3 with reference TRBV5-1 and TRBJ1-3 gives the whole variable domain KAGVTQTPRYLIKTRGQQVTLSCSPISGHRSVSWYQQTPGQGLQFLFEYFSETQRNKGNFPGRFSGRQFSNSRSEMNVSTLELGDSALYLCASSLTPGSGNTIYFGEGSWLTVV.